The clone carrying this TCR beta chain appeared many times. The antigen is not known. The length of the CDR3 is 16 residues. The germline gives CDR1 SGHDT, CDR2 YYEEEE. V lost 4 bases, J lost 1 base, and 14 bases lay in between. A single record per CDR3 protein comes from TCRdb applying MiXCR to the multiplex PCR reads. The data hold some 130,000 distinct CDR3 sequences, with about 20% observed a single time. Breast cancer patients provided tissue from their axillary draining lymph nodes. The record originates from a study of breast tumors, draining lymph nodes, adjacent tissues. Overall study results and limits: Compared with lymph nodes, tumors were less diverse; compared with nontumor tissue, more.

The chain links TRBV5-6 to TRBJ2-2; D gene unclear. Sequencing used axillary lymph node tissue. The sequence was obtained from a female donor with breast cancer. Some clones in this sample may be carry-over from other donors' samples. CDR3 loop: CASSPDTPLNTGELFF. CDR3 DNA sequence: TGTGCCAGCAGCCCCGACACTCCTCTGAACACCGGGGAGCTGTTTTTT.